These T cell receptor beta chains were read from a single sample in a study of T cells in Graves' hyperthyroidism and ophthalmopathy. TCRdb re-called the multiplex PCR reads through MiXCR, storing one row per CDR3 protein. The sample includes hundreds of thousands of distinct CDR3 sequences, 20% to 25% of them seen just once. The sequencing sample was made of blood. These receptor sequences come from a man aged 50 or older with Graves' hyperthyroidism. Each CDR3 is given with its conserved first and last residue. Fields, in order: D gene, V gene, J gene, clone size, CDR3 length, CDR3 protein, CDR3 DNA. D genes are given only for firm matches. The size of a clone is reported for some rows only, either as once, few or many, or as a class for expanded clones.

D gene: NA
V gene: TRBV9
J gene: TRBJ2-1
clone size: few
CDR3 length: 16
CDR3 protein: CASSLGVAEGYNEQFF
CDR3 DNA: TGTGCCAGCAGCCTTGGGGTAGCGGAGGGCTACAATGAGCAGTTCTTC

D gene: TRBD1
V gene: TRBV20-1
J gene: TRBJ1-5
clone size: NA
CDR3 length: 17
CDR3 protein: CSARDPRQGTSNQPQHF
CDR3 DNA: TGCAGTGCTAGAGATCCTAGACAGGGTACCAGCAATCAGCCCCAGCATTTT

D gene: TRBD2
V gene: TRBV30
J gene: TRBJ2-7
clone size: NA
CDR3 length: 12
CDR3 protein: CAWMTSGYEQYF
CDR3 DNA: TGTGCCTGGATGACTAGCGGTTACGAGCAGTACTTC

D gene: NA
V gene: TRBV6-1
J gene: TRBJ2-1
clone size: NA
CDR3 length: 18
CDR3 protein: CASSLSRRFAGTYNEQFF
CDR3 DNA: TGTGCCAGCAGCCTGTCCAGACGCTTCGCGGGGACCTACAATGAGCAGTTCTTC

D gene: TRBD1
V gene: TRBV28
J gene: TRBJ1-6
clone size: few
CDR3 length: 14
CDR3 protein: CASSPTGGHSPLHF
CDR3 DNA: TGTGCCAGCAGTCCCACAGGGGGCCATTCACCCCTCCACTTT

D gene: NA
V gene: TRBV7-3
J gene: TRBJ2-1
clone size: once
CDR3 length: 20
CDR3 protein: CASSWQGPPVEAGPHNEQFF
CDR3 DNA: TGTGCCAGCAGCTGGCAGGGCCCCCCCGTTGAAGCGGGCCCACACAATGAGCAGTTCTTC

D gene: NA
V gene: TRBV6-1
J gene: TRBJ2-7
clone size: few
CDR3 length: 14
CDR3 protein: CASSEAGRGSEQYF
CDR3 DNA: TGTGCCAGCAGTGAAGCGGGCAGGGGCTCCGAGCAGTACTTC

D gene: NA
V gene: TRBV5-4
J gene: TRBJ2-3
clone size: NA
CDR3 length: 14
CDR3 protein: CASSLSLATDTQYF
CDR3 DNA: TGTGCCAGCAGCTTGAGCCTGGCAACAGATACGCAGTATTTT

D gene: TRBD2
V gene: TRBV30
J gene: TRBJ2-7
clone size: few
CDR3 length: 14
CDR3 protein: CAWSGLAGAYEQYF
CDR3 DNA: TGTGCCTGGAGTGGACTAGCGGGAGCCTACGAGCAGTACTTC

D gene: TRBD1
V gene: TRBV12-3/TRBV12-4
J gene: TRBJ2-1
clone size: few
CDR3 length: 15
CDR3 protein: CASSGRTGSLNEQFF
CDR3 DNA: TGTGCCAGCAGTGGACGGACAGGGTCCCTCAATGAGCAGTTCTTC

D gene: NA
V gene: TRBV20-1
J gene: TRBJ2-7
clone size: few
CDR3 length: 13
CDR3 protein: CSASRRYGNEQYF
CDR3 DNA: TGCAGTGCTAGCCGGCGGTACGGAAACGAGCAGTACTTC

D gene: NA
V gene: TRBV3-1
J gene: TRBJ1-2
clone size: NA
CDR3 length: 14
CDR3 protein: CASSQYRQNYGYTF
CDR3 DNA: TGTGCCAGCAGCCAATATAGGCAGAACTATGGCTACACCTTC

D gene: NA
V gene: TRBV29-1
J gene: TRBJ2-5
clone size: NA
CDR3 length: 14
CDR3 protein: CSVKGTRGSETQYF
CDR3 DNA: TGCAGCGTTAAGGGAACTCGGGGTAGCGAGACCCAGTACTTC

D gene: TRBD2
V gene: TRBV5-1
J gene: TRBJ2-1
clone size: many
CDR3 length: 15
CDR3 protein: CASSLVISGSNEQFF
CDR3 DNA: TGCGCCAGCAGCTTGGTTATTAGCGGGAGTAATGAGCAGTTCTTC

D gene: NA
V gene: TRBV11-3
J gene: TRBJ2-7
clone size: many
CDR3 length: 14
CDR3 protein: CATAAPEGAGEQYF
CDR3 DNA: TGTGCCACAGCAGCCCCAGAGGGAGCTGGCGAGCAGTACTTC

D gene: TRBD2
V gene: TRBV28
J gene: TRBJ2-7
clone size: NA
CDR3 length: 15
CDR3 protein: CASSSLGGGPKEQYF
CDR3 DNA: TGTGCCAGCAGTTCTCTGGGGGGAGGGCCAAAAGAGCAGTACTTC

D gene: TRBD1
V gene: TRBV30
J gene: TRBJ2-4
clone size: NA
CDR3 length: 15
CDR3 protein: CAWSRPGTAKNIQYF
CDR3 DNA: TGTGCCTGGAGCCGGCCCGGGACAGCGAAAAACATTCAGTACTTC

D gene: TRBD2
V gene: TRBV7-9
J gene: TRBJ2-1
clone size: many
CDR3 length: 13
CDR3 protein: CASWGLAGNEQFF
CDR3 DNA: TGTGCCAGCTGGGGACTAGCGGGCAATGAGCAGTTCTTC

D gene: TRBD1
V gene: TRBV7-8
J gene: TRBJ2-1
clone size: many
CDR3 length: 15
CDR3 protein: CASSLGTGIINEQFF
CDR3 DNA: TGTGCCAGCAGCTTAGGGACAGGAATTATCAATGAGCAGTTCTTC

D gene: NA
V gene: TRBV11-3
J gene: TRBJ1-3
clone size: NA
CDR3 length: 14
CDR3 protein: CASSLKVIGNTIYF
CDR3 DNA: TGTGCCAGCAGCCTAAAGGTTATTGGAAACACCATATATTTT

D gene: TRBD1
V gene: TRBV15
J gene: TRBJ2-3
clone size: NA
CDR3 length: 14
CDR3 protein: CATSRGDRADTQYF
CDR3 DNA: TGTGCCACCAGCAGAGGGGACAGGGCAGATACGCAGTATTTT

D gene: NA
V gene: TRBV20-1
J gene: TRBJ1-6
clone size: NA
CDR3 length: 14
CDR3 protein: CSAPDQEGNSPLHF
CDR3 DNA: TGCAGTGCTCCGGACCAGGAGGGAAATTCACCCCTCCACTTT

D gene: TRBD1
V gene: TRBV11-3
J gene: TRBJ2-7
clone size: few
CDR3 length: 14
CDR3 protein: CASSAGQGPHEQYF
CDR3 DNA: TGTGCCAGCAGCGCCGGACAGGGCCCCCACGAGCAGTACTTC

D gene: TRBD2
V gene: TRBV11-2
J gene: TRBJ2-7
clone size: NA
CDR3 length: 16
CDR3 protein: CASGGTSGRGGWEQYF
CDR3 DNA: TGTGCCAGTGGCGGGACTAGCGGGAGAGGGGGTTGGGAGCAGTACTTC

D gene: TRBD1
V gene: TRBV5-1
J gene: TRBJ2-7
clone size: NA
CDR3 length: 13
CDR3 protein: CASGGQGNNEQYF
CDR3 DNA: TGCGCCAGCGGCGGACAGGGTAACAACGAGCAGTACTTC

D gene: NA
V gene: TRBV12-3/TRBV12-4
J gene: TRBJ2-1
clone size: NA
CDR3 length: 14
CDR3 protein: CATRRAPQLNEQFF
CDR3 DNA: TGTGCCACCAGACGAGCTCCGCAGTTGAATGAGCAGTTCTTC

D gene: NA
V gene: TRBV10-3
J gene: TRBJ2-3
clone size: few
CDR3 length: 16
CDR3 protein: CAISESVTLAKDTQYF
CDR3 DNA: TGTGCCATCAGTGAGTCTGTTACGCTAGCGAAAGATACGCAGTATTTT

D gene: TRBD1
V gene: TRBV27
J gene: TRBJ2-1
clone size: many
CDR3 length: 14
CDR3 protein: CASSLAGTGHEQFF
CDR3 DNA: TGTGCCAGCAGTTTAGCCGGGACAGGGCATGAGCAGTTCTTC

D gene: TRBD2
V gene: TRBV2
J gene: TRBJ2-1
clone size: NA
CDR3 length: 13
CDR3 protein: CASTMGLATRPFF
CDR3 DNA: TGTGCCAGCACCATGGGACTAGCGACCCGCCCGTTCTTC

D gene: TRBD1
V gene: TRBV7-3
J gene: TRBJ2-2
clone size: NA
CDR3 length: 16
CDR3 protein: CASSQPGQGGTGELFF
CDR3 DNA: TGTGCCAGCAGCCAACCGGGACAGGGAGGCACCGGGGAGCTGTTTTTT

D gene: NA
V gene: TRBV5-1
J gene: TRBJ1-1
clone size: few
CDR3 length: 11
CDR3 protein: CASRTDGEAFF
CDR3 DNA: TGCGCCAGCAGAACGGACGGTGAAGCTTTCTTT